Each of the 2 T cell receptor beta chains below was sequenced from the same sample in a study of shared clonotypes between healthy human individuals. Clones were sequenced by immunoSEQ multiplex PCR, and TCRdb holds only the in-frame ones, with some missing. The sample carries around 2,000,000 clones, roughly 96% recorded once. The sequencing input was naive CD4+ T cells sorted from blood. Subset reported: CD45RA+ positively selected. These receptors were collected from a man between 18 and 35 years old in good health.

As regards this clone: The same CDR3 arises from other DNA sequences in this sample as well. The V call is TRBV7-9, the J call TRBJ2-1; perhaps TRBD2 as D (5 bases). This CDR3 comprises 15 residues. V was cut by 3 bases and J by 0 bases, with 9 bases left in between. CDR1 and CDR2 from the germline V gene are SEHNR and FQNEAQ (reference sequence). CDR3 in amino acids: CASSFRRSSYNEQFF. The DNA for the CDR3 is TGTGCCAGCAGCTTTAGGAGGAGCTCCTACAATGAGCAGTTCTTC.

The chain combines TRBV7-9 with TRBJ1-5; a weak D match, TRBD1 (6 bases). V was pared by 5 bases and J by 4 bases, with 15 bases between. This CDR3 is 15 amino acids long. CDR1 is SEHNR and CDR2 is FQNEAQ in the germline V gene (reference sequence). The chain's CDR3 is CASSPGQSSNQPQHF. The DNA of the CDR3 is TGTGCCAGCAGCCCTGGACAGAGTTCTAATCAGCCCCAGCATTTT.